This T cell receptor beta chain was recorded in a study of neurological immune-mediated disorders. Germline CDR1 and CDR2: MNHEY and SVGAGI. The ends were cut back, 6 bases at V and 0 bases at J, with 12 bases in the middle. The CDR3 is made up of 15 amino acids. Sorted libraries came from around 1 million CD4+ or CD8+ T cells. This clonotype was counted at least ten times. The cDNA was synthesized by 5'RACE incorporating 10-nucleotide random UMIs. Each CDR3 protein is one row after TCRdb ran MiXCR on the 5' RACE reads. This sample carries some 37,000 distinct CDR3 sequences, about 4.8% of them seen once, and the ten largest clones take about 10%.

This TCR was sampled from a man between 18 and 35 years old in good health. The sequenced sample was CD4+ T cells from blood. This sequence joins TRBV6-5 and TRBJ2-1; D is uncertain. The chain's CDR3 is CASSLGRSSYNEQFF. DNA of the CDR3: TGTGCCAGCAGCCTAGGACGGAGCTCCTACAATGAGCAGTTCTTC.